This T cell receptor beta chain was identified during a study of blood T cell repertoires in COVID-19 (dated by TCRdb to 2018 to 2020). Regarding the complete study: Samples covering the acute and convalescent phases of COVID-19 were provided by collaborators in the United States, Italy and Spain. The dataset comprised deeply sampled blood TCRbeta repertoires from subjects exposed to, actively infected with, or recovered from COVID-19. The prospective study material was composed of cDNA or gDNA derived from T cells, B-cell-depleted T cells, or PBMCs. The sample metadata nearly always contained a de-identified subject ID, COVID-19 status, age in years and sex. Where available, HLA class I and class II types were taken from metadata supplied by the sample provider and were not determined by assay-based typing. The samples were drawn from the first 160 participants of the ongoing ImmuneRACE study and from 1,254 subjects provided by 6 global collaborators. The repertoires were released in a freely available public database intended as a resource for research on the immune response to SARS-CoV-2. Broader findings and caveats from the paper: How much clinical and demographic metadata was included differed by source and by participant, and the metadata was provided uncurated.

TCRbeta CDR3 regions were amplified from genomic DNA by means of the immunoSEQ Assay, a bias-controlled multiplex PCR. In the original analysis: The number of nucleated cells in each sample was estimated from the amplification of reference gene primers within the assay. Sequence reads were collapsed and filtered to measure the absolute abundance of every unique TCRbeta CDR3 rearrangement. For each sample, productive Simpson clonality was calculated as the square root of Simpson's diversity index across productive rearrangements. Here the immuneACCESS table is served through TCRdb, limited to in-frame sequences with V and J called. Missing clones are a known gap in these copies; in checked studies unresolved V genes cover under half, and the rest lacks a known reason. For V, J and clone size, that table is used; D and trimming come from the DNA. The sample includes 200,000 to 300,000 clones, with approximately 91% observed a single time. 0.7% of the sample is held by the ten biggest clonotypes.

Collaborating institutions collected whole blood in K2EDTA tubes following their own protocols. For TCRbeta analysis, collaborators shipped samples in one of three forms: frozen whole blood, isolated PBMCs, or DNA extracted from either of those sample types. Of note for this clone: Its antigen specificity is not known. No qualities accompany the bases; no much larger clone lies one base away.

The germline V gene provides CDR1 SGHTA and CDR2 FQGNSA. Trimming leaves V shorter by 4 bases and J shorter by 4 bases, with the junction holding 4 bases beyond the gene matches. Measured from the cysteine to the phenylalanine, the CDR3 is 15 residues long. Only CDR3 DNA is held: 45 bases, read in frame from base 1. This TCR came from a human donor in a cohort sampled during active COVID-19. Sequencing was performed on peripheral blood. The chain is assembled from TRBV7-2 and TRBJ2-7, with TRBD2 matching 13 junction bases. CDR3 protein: CASSSGLAGFYEQYF. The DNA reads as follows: TGTGCCAGCAGCTCGGGACTAGCGGGGTTTTACGAGCAGTACTTC.